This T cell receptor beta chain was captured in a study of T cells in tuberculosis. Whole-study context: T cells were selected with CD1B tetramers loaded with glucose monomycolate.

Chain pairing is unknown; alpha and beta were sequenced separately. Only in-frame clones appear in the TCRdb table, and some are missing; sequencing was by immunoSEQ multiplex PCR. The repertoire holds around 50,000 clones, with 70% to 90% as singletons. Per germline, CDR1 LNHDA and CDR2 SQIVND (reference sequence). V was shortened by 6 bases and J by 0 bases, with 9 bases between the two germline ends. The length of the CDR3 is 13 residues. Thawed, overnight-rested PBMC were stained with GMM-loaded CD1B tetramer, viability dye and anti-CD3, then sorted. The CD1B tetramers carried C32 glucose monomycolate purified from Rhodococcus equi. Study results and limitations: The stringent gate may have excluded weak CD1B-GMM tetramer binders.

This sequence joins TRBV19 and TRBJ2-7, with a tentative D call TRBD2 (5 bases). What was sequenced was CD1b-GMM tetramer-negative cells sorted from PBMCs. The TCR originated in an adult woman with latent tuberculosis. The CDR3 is CASRSADSYEQYF. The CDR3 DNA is TGTGCCAGTAGGTCAGCGGACTCCTACGAGCAGTACTTC.